This TCR beta chain emerged from a study of regulatory T cells in long-lasting Graves disease. General study findings and limits: Sample size was small, which may have lowered accuracy.

Both iRepertoire HTBI primers and Arm-PCR of CDR3 regions were used to build the TCR beta libraries. TCRdb itself ran the multiplex PCR reads through MiXCR, one entry per CDR3 protein. The sample holds about 210,000 distinct CDR3 sequences; roughly a fifth are singletons and the top ten take 12%. CDR1 SGHVS and CDR2 FNYEAQ come from the germline V gene. The J segment lost 2 bases and the V segment lost 3 bases, leaving 6 bases of the junction unmatched. CDR3 length equals 16 residues. Described time point: newly diagnosed GD, antithyroid drugs for less than 3 months. Extracted RNA from PBMCs served as the source of the TCR library. This clonotype was seen more than once but under ten times. No antigen is known for it. These same records also appear under a second study, on T cells in Graves' hyperthyroidism and ophthalmopathy. From that study: Most thyroid clonotypes expanded above 0.001 were also detected in blood.

This sample comprised peripheral blood mononuclear cells (PBMCs), obtained at new diagnosis, from a patient treated with antithyroid drugs. The sequence came from a woman aged 25 to 39 with Graves disease. The chain links TRBV7-6 to TRBJ2-3; 9 positions match TRBD1. The DNA for the CDR3 is TGTGCCAGCAGCTTCTCGACAGGGGGTATCACAGATACGCAGTATTTT. Its protein is CASSFSTGGITDTQYF.